This T cell receptor (beta chain) is drawn from a study of neurological immune-mediated disorders. Whole-study findings and limits: Multiple sclerosis, the disease with the least TCR clonal expansion, fell below healthy controls, whereas HTLV-1-associated myelopathy showed the most.

Germline V gene data show CDR1 as SGHKS and CDR2 as YYEKEE (reference sequence). The CDR3 runs 14 residues. The V end was cut by 4 bases, the J end by 5 bases, with 13 bases between. The cDNA was synthesized by 5'RACE incorporating 10-nucleotide random UMIs. TCRdb re-called the 5' RACE reads through MiXCR, storing one row per CDR3 protein. The data show about 18,000 distinct CDR3 sequences, with 3.5% seen just once and about 19% held by the top ten. At least ten counts were recorded for this clonotype. Its specificity is not known. The cells used in sorted libraries, CD4+ or CD8+ T cells, numbered some 1 million.

Source material: CD8+ T cells from blood. This sequence was found in a woman between 40 and 55 years old in good health. The chain is built from TRBV5-5 and TRBJ2-1, with D maybe TRBD2 (7 bases). The CDR3 bases are TGTGCCAGCAGCCAGGGGACTAACCACAATGAGCAGTTCTTC. It encodes CASSQGTNHNEQFF.